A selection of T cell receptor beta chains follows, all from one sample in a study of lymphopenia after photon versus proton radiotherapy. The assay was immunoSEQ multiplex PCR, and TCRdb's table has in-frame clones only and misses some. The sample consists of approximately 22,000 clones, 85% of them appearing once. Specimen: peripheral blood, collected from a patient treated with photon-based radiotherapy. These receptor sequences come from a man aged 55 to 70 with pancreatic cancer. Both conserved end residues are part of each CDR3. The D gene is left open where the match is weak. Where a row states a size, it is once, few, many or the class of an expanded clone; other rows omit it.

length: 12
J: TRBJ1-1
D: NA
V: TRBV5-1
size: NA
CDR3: CASSLEGPEAFF
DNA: TGCGCCAGCAGCTTGGAGGGGCCGGAAGCTTTCTTT

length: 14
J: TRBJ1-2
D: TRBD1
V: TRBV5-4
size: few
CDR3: CASRAGTDNYGYTF
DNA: TGTGCCAGCAGGGCCGGGACAGACAACTATGGCTACACCTTC

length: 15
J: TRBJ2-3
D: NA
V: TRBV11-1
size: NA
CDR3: CASSSDKSPGSTQYF
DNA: TGTGCCAGCAGCTCTGACAAGTCCCCGGGGTCGACGCAGTATTTT

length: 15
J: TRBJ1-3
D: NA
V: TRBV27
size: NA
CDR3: CASSPRQGSPNTIYF
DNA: TGTGCCAGCAGTCCCAGGCAGGGTTCACCAAACACCATATATTTT

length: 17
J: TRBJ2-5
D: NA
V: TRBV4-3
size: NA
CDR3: CASSQEGASLRGETQYF
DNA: TGCGCCAGCAGCCAAGAAGGGGCTAGCCTAAGAGGGGAGACCCAGTACTTC

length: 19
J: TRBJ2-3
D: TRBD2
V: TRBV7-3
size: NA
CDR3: CASSLTAGGPLERTDTQYF
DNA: TGTGCCAGCAGCTTAACCGCGGGGGGGCCCCTCGAACGCACAGATACGCAGTATTTT

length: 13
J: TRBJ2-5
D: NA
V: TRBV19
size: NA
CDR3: CASSNTRWETQYF
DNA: TGTGCCAGTAGTAACACTAGATGGGAGACCCAGTACTTC

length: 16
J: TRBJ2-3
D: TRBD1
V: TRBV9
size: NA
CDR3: CASSVTPEGASDTQYF
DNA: TGTGCCAGCAGCGTAACCCCCGAGGGGGCATCGGATACGCAGTATTTT

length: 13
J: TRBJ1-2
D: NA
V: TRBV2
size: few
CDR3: CASSAREEGPYTF
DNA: TGTGCCAGCAGTGCCAGAGAGGAGGGGCCCTACACCTTC

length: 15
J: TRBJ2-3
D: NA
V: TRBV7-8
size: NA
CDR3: CASSLGRGPADTQYF
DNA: TGTGCCAGCAGCCTTGGGAGGGGGCCCGCAGATACGCAGTATTTT

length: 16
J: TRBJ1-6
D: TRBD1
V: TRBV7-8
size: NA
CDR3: CASSPWTGPNNSPLHF
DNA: TGTGCCAGCAGCCCTTGGACAGGGCCGAATAATTCACCCCTCCACTTT

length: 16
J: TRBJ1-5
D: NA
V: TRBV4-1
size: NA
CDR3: CASSQDIRTDDRPQHF
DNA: TGCGCCAGCAGCCAAGATATCCGGACAGATGATCGCCCCCAGCATTTT

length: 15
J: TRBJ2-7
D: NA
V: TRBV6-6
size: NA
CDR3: CASSYSLIGSYEQYF
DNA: TGTGCCAGCAGTTACTCCTTAATAGGTTCCTACGAGCAGTACTTC

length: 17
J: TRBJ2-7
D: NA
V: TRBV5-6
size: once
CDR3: CASSRTGQFFNSYEQYF
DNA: TGTGCCAGCAGCCGTACCGGACAGTTTTTTAACTCCTACGAGCAGTACTTC

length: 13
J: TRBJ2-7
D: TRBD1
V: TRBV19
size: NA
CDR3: CASSRQGTYEQYF
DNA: TGTGCCAGTAGCCGACAGGGAACCTACGAGCAGTACTTC

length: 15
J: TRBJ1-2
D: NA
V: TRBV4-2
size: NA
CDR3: CASRLTGQSIYGYTF
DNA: TGTGCCAGCAGGCTAACAGGACAGTCCATCTATGGCTACACCTTC

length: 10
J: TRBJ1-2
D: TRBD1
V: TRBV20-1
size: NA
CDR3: CSGGGQGYTF
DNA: TGCAGCGGTGGGGGACAGGGCTACACCTTC

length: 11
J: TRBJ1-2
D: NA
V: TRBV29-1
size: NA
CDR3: CSVQVNYGYTF
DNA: TGCAGCGTACAGGTTAACTATGGCTACACCTTC

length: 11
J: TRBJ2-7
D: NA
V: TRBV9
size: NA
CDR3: CASSPSYEQYF
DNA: TGTGCCAGCAGCCCTTCCTACGAGCAGTACTTC

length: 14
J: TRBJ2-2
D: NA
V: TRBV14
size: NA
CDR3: CATSSSGFTGELFF
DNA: TGTGCCACCAGCAGTTCGGGATTCACCGGGGAGCTGTTTTTT

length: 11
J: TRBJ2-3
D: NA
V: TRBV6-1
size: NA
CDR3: CASARLDTQYF
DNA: TGTGCCAGCGCCCGACTGGATACGCAGTATTTT

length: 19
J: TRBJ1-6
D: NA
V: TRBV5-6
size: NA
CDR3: CASSPRPGTGLGSYSPLHF
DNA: TGTGCCAGCAGTCCTAGGCCCGGGACGGGGCTCGGCAGCTATTCACCCCTCCACTTT

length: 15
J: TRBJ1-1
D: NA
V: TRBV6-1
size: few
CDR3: CASSTLAGAGTEAFF
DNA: TGTGCCAGCAGCACCTTAGCAGGGGCTGGCACTGAAGCTTTCTTT

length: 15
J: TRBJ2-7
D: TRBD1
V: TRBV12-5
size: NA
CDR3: CASGLIQGPPYEQYF
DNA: TGTGCTAGCGGTTTAATACAGGGGCCACCCTACGAGCAGTACTTC

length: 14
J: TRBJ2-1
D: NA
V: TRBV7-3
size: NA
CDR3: CASSLAPSYNEQFF
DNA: TGTGCCAGCAGCTTAGCCCCTTCCTACAATGAGCAGTTCTTC

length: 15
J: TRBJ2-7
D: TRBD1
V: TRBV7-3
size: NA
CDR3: CASSKGQGWGYEQYF
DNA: TGTGCCAGCAGCAAAGGACAGGGATGGGGCTACGAGCAGTACTTC

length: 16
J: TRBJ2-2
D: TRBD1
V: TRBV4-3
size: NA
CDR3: CASSQAWTGNTGELFF
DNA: TGCGCCAGCAGCCAAGCCTGGACAGGGAACACCGGGGAGCTGTTTTTT

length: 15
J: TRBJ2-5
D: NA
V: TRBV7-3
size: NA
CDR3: CASSLAGLERETQYF
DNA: TGTGCCAGCAGCTTAGCAGGTCTCGAGAGGGAGACCCAGTACTTC

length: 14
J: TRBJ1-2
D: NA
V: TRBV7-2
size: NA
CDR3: CASSFRTESYGYTF
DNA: TGTGCCAGCAGCTTCCGGACAGAGAGCTATGGCTACACCTTC

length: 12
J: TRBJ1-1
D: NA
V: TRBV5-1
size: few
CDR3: CASSLTRTEAFF
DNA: TGCGCCAGCAGCTTGACAAGGACTGAAGCTTTCTTT

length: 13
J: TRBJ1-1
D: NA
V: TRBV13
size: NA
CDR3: CASSSTENTEAFF
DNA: TGTGCCAGCAGCTCTACAGAAAACACTGAAGCTTTCTTT

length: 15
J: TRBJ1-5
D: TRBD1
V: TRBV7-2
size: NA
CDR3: CASSSGQASNQPQHF
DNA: TGTGCCAGCAGCTCCGGACAGGCGAGCAATCAGCCCCAGCATTTT

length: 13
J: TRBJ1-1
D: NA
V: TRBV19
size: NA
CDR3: CASSIHRATEAFF
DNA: TGTGCCAGTAGTATACACAGGGCCACTGAAGCTTTCTTT

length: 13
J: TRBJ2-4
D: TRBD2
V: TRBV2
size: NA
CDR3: CASSASGKNIQYF
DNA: TGTGCCAGCAGTGCTAGCGGTAAAAACATTCAGTACTTC

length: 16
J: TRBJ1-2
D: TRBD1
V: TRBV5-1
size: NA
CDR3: CASSLAGQGYIYGYTF
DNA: TGCGCCAGCAGCTTGGCGGGACAGGGCTACATCTATGGCTACACCTTC

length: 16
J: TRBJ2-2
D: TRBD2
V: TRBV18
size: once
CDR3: CASSPPLAGGPRELFF
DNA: TGTGCCAGCTCACCCCCACTAGCGGGGGGGCCCCGGGAGCTGTTTTTT

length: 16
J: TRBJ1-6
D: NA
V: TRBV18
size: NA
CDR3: CASSPQGGSYNSPLHF
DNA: TGTGCCAGCTCACCACAAGGGGGCTCCTATAATTCACCCCTCCACTTT

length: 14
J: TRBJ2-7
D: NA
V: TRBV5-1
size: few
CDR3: CASSSGLQAYEQYF
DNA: TGCGCCAGCAGCTCGGGACTCCAAGCCTACGAGCAGTACTTC

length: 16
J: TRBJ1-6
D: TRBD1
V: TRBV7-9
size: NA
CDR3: CASSWTGSSYNSPLHF
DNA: TGTGCCAGCAGCTGGACAGGGAGCTCCTATAATTCACCCCTCCACTTT

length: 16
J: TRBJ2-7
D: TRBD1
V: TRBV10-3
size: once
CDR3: CAITPSDRGASYEQYF
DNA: TGTGCCATCACGCCCTCTGACAGGGGAGCTTCCTACGAGCAGTACTTC

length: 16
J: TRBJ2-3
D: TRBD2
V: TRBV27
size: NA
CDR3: CASSVVIAGGLDTQYF
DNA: TGTGCCAGCAGTGTCGTCATAGCGGGGGGCCTGGATACGCAGTATTTT